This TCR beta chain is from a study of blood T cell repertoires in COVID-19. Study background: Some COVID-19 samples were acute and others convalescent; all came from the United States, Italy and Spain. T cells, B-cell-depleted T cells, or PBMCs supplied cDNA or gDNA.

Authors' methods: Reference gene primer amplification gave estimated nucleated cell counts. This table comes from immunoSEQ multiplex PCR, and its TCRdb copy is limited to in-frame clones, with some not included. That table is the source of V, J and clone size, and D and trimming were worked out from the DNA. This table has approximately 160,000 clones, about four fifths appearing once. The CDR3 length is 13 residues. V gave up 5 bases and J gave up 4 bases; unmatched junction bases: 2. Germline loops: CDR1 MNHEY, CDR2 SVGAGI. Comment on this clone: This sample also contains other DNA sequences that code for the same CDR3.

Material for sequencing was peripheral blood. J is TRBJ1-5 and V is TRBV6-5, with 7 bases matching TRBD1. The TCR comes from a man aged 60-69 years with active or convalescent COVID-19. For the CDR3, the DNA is TGTGCCAGCAGTCTCAGGGGGAATCAGCCCCAGCATTTT. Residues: CASSLRGNQPQHF.